Below are 4 T cell receptor beta chains sequenced from a single sample in a study of blood T cell repertoires in COVID-19. Clones were read by immunoSEQ multiplex PCR, and TCRdb kept only the in-frame ones, dropping some. The sample yields 250,000 to 300,000 clones, about nine tenths seen once. Specimen: PBMCs or T cells enriched from blood (not recorded which). These receptors all come from a woman in her 50s who had been exposed to COVID-19.

This clone has more than one count but fewer than ten. CDR3 nucleotide sequence: TGCGCCAGCCAGGACAGCGTTAATGAAAAACTGTTTTTT. Translated, it gives CASQDSVNEKLFF. The V and J genes are TRBV5-1 and TRBJ1-4; D perhaps matches TRBD1 (6 bases). The germline V gene encodes CDR1 SGHRS and CDR2 YFSETQ. The CDR3 has 13 residues. The V end was cut by 7 bases, the J end by 4 bases, with 11 bases between.

This sequence joins TRBV2 and TRBJ2-2; the D gene is possibly TRBD2 (5 bases). V dropped 7 bases and J dropped 5 bases, with 5 bases sitting between them. The CDR3 has 11 residues. Germline assignment: CDR1 SNHLY and CDR2 FYNNEI. This chain's CDR3 is CASIATGELFF. The CDR3 DNA sequence: TGTGCCAGCATAGCGACCGGGGAGCTGTTTTTT.

The rearrangement links TRBV19 to TRBJ1-1, with 9 bases lining up with TRBD1. V shed 4 bases and J 5 bases; nucleotides not matched to a gene: 8. Germline assignment: CDR1 LNHDA and CDR2 SQIVND (reference sequence). The CDR3 loop spans 15 amino acids. The CDR3 here is CASSTRTGVRTEAFF. The CDR3 DNA is TGTGCCAGTAGTACAAGGACAGGGGTGAGAACTGAAGCTTTCTTT.

This chain links TRBV11-2 with TRBJ2-1; D unresolved. The CDR3 is made up of 15 amino acids. The V and J ends lost 3 bases and 7 bases respectively, with 16 bases between them. Germline lookup yields CDR1 SGHAT and CDR2 FQNNGV. The CDR3 region has the DNA TGTGCCAGCAGCTTTGTCCCTAGTTCGTGGAATGAGCAGTTCTTC. Amino acids: CASSFVPSSWNEQFF.